The clone carrying this T cell receptor beta chain has a count of ten or more. Original handling: The assay estimated nucleated cells by amplifying reference gene primers. Libraries were prepared by immunoSEQ multiplex PCR; TCRdb keeps only in-frame clonotypes and omits some of them. V, J and clone size are taken as reported in that table, and D and trimming were inferred from the DNA itself. Altogether tens of thousands of clones are present, approximately 81% being singletons, with the ten largest covering approximately 4%. Clinical history as reported by participants underpinned cohort assignment. This entry is derived from a study of blood T cell repertoires in COVID-19. On the study more broadly: Italy, Spain and the United States were the sources of the convalescent and acute COVID-19 samples.

Germline trimming cut 3 bases from V and 4 bases from J; bases unmatched to any gene: 8. The CDR3 has 15 residues. Germline V gene lookup returns CDR1 SGDLS and CDR2 YYNGEE. The sequencing input was PBMCs or T cells enriched from blood (not recorded which). The V gene is TRBV9, the J gene TRBJ1-2, with 8 nucleotides matching TRBD1. The sequence came from a woman aged 35 to 49 with acute COVID-19. The CDR3 is CASSAPTGVFYGYTF. CDR3 bases: TGTGCCAGCAGCGCACCGACAGGGGTCTTCTATGGCTACACCTTC.